The TCR beta chain under discussion was sequenced for a study of blood T cell repertoires in COVID-19. Background on the study: COVID-19 samples collected from the United States, Italy and Spain covered acute and convalescent phases. T cells, B-cell-depleted T cells, or PBMCs provided the cDNA or gDNA that served as material.

Germline CDR1 and CDR2: SGHVS and FNYEAQ. The V gene end was trimmed by 4 bases and the J gene end by 5 bases; junction bases not matched to a gene: 10. The CDR3 spans 16 residues. The participants were between about 18 and 100 years old and came from some 23 US areas. Each participant's cohort was designated according to participant-reported clinical history. Method: immunoSEQ multiplex PCR; TCRdb's copy keeps in-frame clones and lacks some. The repertoire has under 450,000 clones, roughly nine tenths of them found once; the top ten carry 0.7% to 0.95%. The V gene is TRBV7-6, the J gene TRBJ1-2; TRBD1 aligns across 10 bases. This clonotype was obtained from a woman in her thirties or forties who had been exposed to COVID-19. Sequenced sample: PBMCs or T cells enriched from blood (not recorded which). Here the CDR3 reads CASSSTPTGGGYGYTF. CDR3 nucleotide sequence: TGTGCCAGCAGCTCAACCCCGACAGGGGGCGGTTATGGCTACACCTTC.